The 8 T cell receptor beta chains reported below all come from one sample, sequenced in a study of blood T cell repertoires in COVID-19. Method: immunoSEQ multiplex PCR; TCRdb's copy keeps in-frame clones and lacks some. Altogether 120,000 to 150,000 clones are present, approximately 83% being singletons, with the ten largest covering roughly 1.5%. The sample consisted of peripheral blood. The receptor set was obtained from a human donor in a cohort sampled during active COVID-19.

The CDR3 reads CASSSNTGPGNTIYF. Here the CDR3 DNA reads TGTGCCAGCAGCTCAAATACAGGGCCTGGAAACACCATATATTTT. V gene TRBV7-6 combines with J gene TRBJ1-3, with D perhaps matching TRBD1 (6 bases). The CDR3 consists of 15 residues. Germline assignment: CDR1 SGHVS and CDR2 FNYEAQ. The V end was cut by 4 bases, the J end by 2 bases, with 12 bases between.

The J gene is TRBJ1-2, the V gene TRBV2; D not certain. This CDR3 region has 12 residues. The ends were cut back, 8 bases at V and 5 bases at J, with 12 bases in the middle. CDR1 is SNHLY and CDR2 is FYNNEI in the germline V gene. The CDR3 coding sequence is TGTGCCAGCGAAGCATCCCGTTATGGCTACACCTTC. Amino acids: CASEASRYGYTF.

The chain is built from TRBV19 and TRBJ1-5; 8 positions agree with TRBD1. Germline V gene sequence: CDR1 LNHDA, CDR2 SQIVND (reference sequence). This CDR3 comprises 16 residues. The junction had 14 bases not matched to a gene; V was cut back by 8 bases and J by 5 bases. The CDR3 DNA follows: TGTGCCAGTCGAGAGCACGGACAGGGCGGGTATCAGCCCCAGCATTTT. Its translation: CASREHGQGGYQPQHF.

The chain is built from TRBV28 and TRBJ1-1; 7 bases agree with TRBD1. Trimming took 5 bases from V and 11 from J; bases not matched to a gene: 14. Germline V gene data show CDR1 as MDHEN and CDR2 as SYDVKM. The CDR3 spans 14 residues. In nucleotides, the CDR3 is TGTGCCAGCAGTCGTGACAGGGCCGCTGGGGGGGCTTTCTTT. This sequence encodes CASSRDRAAGGAFF.

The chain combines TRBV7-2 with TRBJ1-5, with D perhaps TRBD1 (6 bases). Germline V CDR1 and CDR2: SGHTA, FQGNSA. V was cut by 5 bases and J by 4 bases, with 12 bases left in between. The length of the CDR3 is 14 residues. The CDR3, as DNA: TGTGCCAGCAGCAACAGGGTAGGAAATCAGCCCCAGCATTTT. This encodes CASSNRVGNQPQHF.

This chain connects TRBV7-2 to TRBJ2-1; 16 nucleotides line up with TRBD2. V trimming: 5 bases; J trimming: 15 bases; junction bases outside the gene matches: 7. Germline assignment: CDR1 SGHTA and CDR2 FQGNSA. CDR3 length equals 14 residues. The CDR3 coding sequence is TGTGCCAGCAGCATGGGACTAGCGGGAGGGCCTCGGTTCTTC. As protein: CASSMGLAGGPRFF.

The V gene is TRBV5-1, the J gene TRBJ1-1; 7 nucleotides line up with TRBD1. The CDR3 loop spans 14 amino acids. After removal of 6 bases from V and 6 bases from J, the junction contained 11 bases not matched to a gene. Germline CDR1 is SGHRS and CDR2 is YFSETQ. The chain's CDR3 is CASTEGALVPEAFF. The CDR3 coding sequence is TGCGCCAGCACCGAGGGGGCGCTTGTCCCTGAAGCTTTCTTT.

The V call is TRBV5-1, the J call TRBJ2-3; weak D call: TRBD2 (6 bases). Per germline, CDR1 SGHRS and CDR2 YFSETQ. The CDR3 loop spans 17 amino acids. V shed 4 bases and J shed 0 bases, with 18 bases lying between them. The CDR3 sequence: CASSARGTATSTDTQYF. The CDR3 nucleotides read TGCGCCAGCAGCGCCCGGGGGACGGCAACTAGCACAGATACGCAGTATTTT.